A single sample is the source of the 5 T cell receptor beta chains below, sequenced in a study of CD8 T cells in ankylosing spondylitis. TCRdb processed the 5' RACE reads anew with MiXCR; each CDR3 protein has one entry. The sample has about 96,000 distinct CDR3 sequences, 25% to 35% seen once. The sample comprised blood, either unsorted or a sorted T cell fraction (not recorded which). The source is a male donor with ankylosing spondylitis or in good health (not recorded which).

In its sample, this clonotype was seen a few times. This chain joins TRBV10-3 and TRBJ2-7; a possible D gene is TRBD2 (5 bases). Germline V lookup: CDR1 ENHRY, CDR2 SYGVKD. V was pared by 7 bases and J by 6 bases, with 10 bases between. This CDR3 has 11 residues. As DNA, the CDR3 is TGTGCCATCACAAACGAGGGCGAGCAGTACTTC. Translated, it gives CAITNEGEQYF.

J is TRBJ1-5 and V is TRBV4-1; 8 bases are shared with TRBD1. The CDR3 sequence is 13 residues long. The V gene end was trimmed by 3 bases and the J gene end by 8 bases; junction bases not matched to a gene: 3. Germline CDR1 MGHRA, CDR2 YSYEKL. This chain's CDR3 is CASSHQDREPQHF. CDR3 DNA: TGCGCCAGCAGCCACCAGGACAGGGAGCCCCAGCATTTT.

The chain links TRBV5-6 to TRBJ2-5; TRBD1 might be the D (6 bases). V was shortened by 1 base and J by 1 base, with 14 bases between the two germline ends. There are 16 residues in the CDR3. CDR1 is SGHDT, CDR2 YYEEEE, per germline. CDR3 DNA: TGTGCCAGCAGCTTGTATCTAACAGGGCGCCAAGAGACCCAGTACTTC. It codes for CASSLYLTGRQETQYF. The variable domain in full, with the rest retrieved from reference TRBV5-6 and TRBJ2-5, is DAGVTQSPTHLIKTRGQQVTLRCSPKSGHDTVSWYQQALGQGPQFIFQYYEEEERQRGNFPDRFSGHQFPNYSSELNVNALLLGDSALYLCASSLYLTGRQETQYFGPGTRLLVL.

The chain combines TRBV15 with TRBJ1-6; D not resolved. Trimming took 1 base from V and 10 from J, leaving 8 bases between them. The CDR3 totals 13 residues. CDR1 LNHNV and CDR2 YYDKDF come from the germline V gene (reference sequence). DNA of the CDR3: TGTGCCACCAGCAGAGTCCGCAGATCACCCCTCCACTTT. Translation: CATSRVRRSPLHF.

This chain connects TRBV4-2 to TRBJ1-5; TRBD1 agrees at 7 bases. J gave up 5 bases and V 5 bases, and 27 bases lay outside the gene matches. The CDR3 runs to 21 residues. Germline loops: CDR1 LGHNA, CDR2 YNFKEQ. The CDR3 protein is CASSAGTDQVPRGDLYQPQHF. The CDR3 DNA sequence: TGTGCCAGCAGCGCAGGGACAGACCAAGTCCCCCGAGGGGATCTGTATCAGCCCCAGCATTTT.